The T cell receptor (beta chain) under discussion was sequenced for a study of blood T cell repertoires in COVID-19. Trimming stripped 0 bases from V and 0 bases from J, with 8 bases between. The CDR3 length is 15 residues. Germline CDR1 and CDR2: WNHNN and SYGVQD (reference sequence). The table came from immunoSEQ multiplex PCR; TCRdb's copy has only in-frame clones and leaves some out. The sample holds fewer than 400,000 clones, under 95% seen once. Participants had their cohort set by participant-reported clinical history. This receptor was identified in a woman under 40 who had recovered from COVID-19. The sample taken for sequencing was PBMCs or T cells enriched from blood (not recorded which). The chain combines TRBV10-1 with TRBJ1-1; D gene uncertain. The CDR3 DNA sequence: TGCGCCAGCAGTGAGTCGGACGGGATGAACACTGAAGCTTTCTTT. This translates into CASSESDGMNTEAFF.